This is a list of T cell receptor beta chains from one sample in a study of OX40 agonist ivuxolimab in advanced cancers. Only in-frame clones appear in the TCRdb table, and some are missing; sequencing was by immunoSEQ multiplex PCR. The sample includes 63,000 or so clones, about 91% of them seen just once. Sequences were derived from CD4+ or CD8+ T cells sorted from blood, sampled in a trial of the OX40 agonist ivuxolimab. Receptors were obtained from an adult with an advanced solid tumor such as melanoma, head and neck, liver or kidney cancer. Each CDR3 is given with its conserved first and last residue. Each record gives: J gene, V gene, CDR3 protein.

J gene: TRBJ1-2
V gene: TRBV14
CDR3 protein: CASSRGAGTSYGYTF

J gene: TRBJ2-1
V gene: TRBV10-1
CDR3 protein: CASSDGALTYNEQFF

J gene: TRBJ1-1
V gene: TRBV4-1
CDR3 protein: CASSQETGFLNTEAFF

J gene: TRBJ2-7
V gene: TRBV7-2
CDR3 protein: CASSNSYEQYF

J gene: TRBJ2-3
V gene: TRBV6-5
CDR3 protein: CASADLQNTDTQYF

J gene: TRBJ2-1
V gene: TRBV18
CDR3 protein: CASSPVELGDEQFF

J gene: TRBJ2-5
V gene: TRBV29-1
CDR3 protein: CSAPEGEETQYF

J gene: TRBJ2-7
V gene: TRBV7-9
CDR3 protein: CASSLVWGDRDEQYF

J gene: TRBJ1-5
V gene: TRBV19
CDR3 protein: CASSKFPGGQPQHF

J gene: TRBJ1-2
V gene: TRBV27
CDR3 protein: CASSSSGPIYGYTF

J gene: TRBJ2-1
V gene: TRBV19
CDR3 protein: CASRRGAPAVNEQFF

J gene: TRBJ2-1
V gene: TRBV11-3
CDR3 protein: CASSPSGGLYNEQFF

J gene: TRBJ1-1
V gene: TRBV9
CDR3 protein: CASSEGVMNTEAFF

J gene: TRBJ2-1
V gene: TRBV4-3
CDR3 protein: CASSQDELPGYLHNEQFF

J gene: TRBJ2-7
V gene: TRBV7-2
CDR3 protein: CASSPPSYEQYF

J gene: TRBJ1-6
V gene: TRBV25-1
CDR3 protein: CATKGPYNSPLHF

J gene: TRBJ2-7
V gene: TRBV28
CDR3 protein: CASRRSPGLAGEQYF

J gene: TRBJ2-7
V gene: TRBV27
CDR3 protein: CASSFGTSGTLIYEQYF

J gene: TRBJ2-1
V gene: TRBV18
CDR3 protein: CASSPRGGLTFYNEQFF

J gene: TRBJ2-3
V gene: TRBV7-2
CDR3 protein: CASSRLAVRTDTQYF

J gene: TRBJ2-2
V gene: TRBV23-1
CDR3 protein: CASSQPPGTRNTGELFF

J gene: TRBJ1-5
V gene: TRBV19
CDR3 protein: CASSIGGASNQPQHF

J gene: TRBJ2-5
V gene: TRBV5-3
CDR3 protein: CARSPQPGQGGRETQYF

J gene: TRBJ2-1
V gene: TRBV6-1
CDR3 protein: CASSEAYYGTTYNEQFF

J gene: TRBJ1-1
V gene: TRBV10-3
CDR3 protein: CAISEVLNTEAFF

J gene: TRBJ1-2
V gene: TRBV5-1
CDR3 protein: CASSYRDINYGYTF

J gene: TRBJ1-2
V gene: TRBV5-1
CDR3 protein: CASSLPGKDGYTF

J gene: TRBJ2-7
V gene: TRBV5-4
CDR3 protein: CASSSGNSYEQYF

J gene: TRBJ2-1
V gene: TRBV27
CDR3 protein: CASSSSSYNEQFF

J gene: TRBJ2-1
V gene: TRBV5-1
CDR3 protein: CASSSLDGTYDEQFF

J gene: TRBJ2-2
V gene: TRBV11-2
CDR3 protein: CASSLVLGVELFF

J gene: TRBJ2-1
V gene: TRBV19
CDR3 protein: CASSMTPETYNEQFF

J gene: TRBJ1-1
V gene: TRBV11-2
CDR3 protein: CASSSMNTEAFF

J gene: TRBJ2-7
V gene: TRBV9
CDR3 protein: CASSSSGLAGVEQYF

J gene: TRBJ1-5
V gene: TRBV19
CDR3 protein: CASSPQGQGPWHF

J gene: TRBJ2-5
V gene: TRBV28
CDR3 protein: CASSSGMSHETQYF

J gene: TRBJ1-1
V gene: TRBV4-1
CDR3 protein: CASSQDPGQMAEAFF

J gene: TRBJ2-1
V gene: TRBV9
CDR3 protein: CASSGGLALSSYNEQFF

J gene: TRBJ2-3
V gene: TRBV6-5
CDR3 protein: CATKNRVSDTQYF

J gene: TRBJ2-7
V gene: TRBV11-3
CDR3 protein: CASSPRTGGADEQYF

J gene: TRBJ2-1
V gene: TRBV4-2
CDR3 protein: CASSPGTSGSSSYNEQFF

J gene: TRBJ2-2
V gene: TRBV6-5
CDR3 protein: CASRDSQNTGELFF

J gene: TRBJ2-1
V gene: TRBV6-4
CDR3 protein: CASSEGTSGRATDEQFF

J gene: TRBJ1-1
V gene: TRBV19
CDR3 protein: CASSTGSTTEAFF

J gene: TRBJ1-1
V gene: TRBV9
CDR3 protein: CASSVGTGVYTEAFF

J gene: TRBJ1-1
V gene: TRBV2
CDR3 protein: CASREGTGGWTEAFF

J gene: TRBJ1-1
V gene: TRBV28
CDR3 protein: CASSLREDVGTEAFF

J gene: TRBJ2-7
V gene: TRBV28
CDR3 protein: CASSFGTGGLDTSYEQYF